This passage covers 5 T cell receptor beta chains from one sample sequenced in a study of T cells in Graves' hyperthyroidism and ophthalmopathy. What was amplified from RNA transcripts were TCR beta CDR3 regions. The TCR CDR3 was amplified in a first-round RT-PCR using the HTBI primer set. TCRdb called the multiplex PCR reads again in MiXCR, with one record for every CDR3 protein. The sample contains fewer than 900,000 distinct CDR3 sequences, roughly 15% of which appear only once. Sequenced material: blood. These receptor sequences come from a man aged 18 to 30 with Graves' hyperthyroidism.

The CDR3: CASRSPRENTGELFF. As DNA, the CDR3 is TGTGCCAGCAGGTCCCCAAGGGAGAACACCGGGGAGCTGTTTTTT. V and J are TRBV6-1 and TRBJ2-2, with unresolved D. Germline V CDR1 and CDR2: MNHNS, SASEGT. V lost 6 bases, J lost 1 base, and 12 bases lay in between. This CDR3 is 15 amino acids long.

This sequence joins TRBV6-1 and TRBJ1-2, with a possible D match to TRBD1 (5 bases). This CDR3 comprises 15 residues. The V end lost 5 bases, the J end lost 3 bases, and 16 bases lay between the germline ends. CDR1 is MNHNS, CDR2 SASEGT, per germline. The CDR3 reads CASSSIDRGDYGYTF. Here the CDR3 DNA reads TGTGCCAGCAGTTCGATAGACCGGGGGGACTATGGCTACACCTTC.

This clonotype has a count of ten or more. The rearrangement links TRBV5-1 to TRBJ2-1; D is possibly TRBD2 (5 bases). The CDR3 is 15 residues long. The V gene's germline CDR1 is SGHRS and CDR2 YFSETQ. V dropped 4 bases and J dropped 0 bases, with 11 bases sitting between them. The CDR3 reads CASSVDSSSYNEQFF. The DNA for the CDR3 is TGCGCCAGCAGCGTGGACTCGAGCTCCTACAATGAGCAGTTCTTC.

This clonotype was seen more than once but under ten times. The chain couples TRBV24-1 to TRBJ2-5; D is perhaps TRBD1 (6 bases). Germline V gene lookup returns CDR1 KGHDR and CDR2 SFDVKD. This CDR3 spans 16 amino acids. Between the trimmed V and J ends, which lost 5 bases and 0 bases, there was a span of 15 bases. The CDR3 DNA sequence: TGTGCCACCAGTGGTACCAGGGACACGAACCAAGAGACCCAGTACTTC. Its translation: CATSGTRDTNQETQYF.

V and J are TRBV12-3 or TRBV12-4 and TRBJ2-5, with D perhaps matching TRBD2 (7 bases). The CDR3 spans 14 residues. Trimming cost V 2 bases and J 13 bases, with 20 bases left between them. CDR3 sequence: CASSLSGAGDLVYF. In DNA form, the CDR3 reads TGTGCCAGCAGTTTAAGCGGGGCAGGGGACTTAGTGTACTTC.